These T cell receptor beta chains were read from a single sample in a study of T cell responses to AZD1222 COVID-19 vaccine. The repertoire was sequenced with immunoSEQ multiplex PCR; TCRdb's copy has only in-frame clones and lacks some. The sample shows about 83,000 clones, 70% to 90% of them seen only once. Sequences were derived from peripheral blood, sampled on day 0 of MenACWY control vaccination. Receptors were obtained from an adult in good health. The CDR3 runs from the conserved cysteine through the conserved F or W. The order of the fields is J gene, D gene, clone size, V gene, CDR3 protein, CDR3 DNA. D genes are given only for firm matches. Clone size, where shown, is once, few, many, or a class for clones that have expanded.

j_gene: TRBJ1-6
d_gene: -
abundance: -
v_gene: TRBV6-5
CDR3aa: CASMTDYNSPLHF
CDR3nt: TGTGCCAGCATGACGGATTATAATTCACCCCTCCACTTT

j_gene: TRBJ2-2
d_gene: -
abundance: few
v_gene: TRBV7-9
CDR3aa: CASSLTVLNTGELFF
CDR3nt: TGTGCCAGCAGCTTAACAGTGTTAAACACCGGGGAGCTGTTTTTT

j_gene: TRBJ1-5
d_gene: -
abundance: -
v_gene: TRBV15
CDR3aa: CATSRGRSHDTQAQHF
CDR3nt: TGTGCCACCAGCAGAGGTAGATCCCACGACACCCAGGCCCAGCATTTT

j_gene: TRBJ2-7
d_gene: -
abundance: -
v_gene: TRBV28
CDR3aa: CASSQSSRGPPYEQYF
CDR3nt: TGTGCCAGCAGTCAAAGTAGCAGGGGACCCCCCTACGAGCAGTACTTC

j_gene: TRBJ2-1
d_gene: -
abundance: -
v_gene: TRBV11-2
CDR3aa: CASSLVGPRYNEQFF
CDR3nt: TGTGCCAGCAGCTTAGTAGGGCCGAGGTACAATGAGCAGTTCTTC

j_gene: TRBJ2-1
d_gene: -
abundance: -
v_gene: TRBV30
CDR3aa: CAWSVRTNEQFF
CDR3nt: TGTGCCTGGAGTGTACGTACGAATGAGCAGTTCTTC

j_gene: TRBJ2-3
d_gene: -
abundance: -
v_gene: TRBV6-4
CDR3aa: CASSSGGRFDTQYF
CDR3nt: TGTGCCAGCAGTTCTGGGGGCAGATTCGATACGCAGTATTTT

j_gene: TRBJ2-7
d_gene: TRBD1
abundance: few
v_gene: TRBV7-2
CDR3aa: CASSLGQGAAYEQYF
CDR3nt: TGTGCCAGCAGCTTAGGACAGGGGGCGGCTTACGAGCAGTACTTC

j_gene: TRBJ1-5
d_gene: -
abundance: once
v_gene: TRBV21-1
CDR3aa: CASSKDRVGNQPQHF
CDR3nt: TGTGCCAGCAGCAAAGACAGGGTGGGCAATCAGCCCCAGCATTTT

j_gene: TRBJ2-3
d_gene: -
abundance: -
v_gene: TRBV5-6
CDR3aa: CASSLGQSTDTQYF
CDR3nt: TGTGCCAGCAGCTTGGGACAGAGCACAGATACGCAGTATTTT

j_gene: TRBJ2-7
d_gene: -
abundance: -
v_gene: TRBV19
CDR3aa: CASSIGTGYEQYF
CDR3nt: TGTGCCAGTAGTATAGGGACGGGCTACGAGCAGTACTTC

j_gene: TRBJ2-3
d_gene: -
abundance: -
v_gene: TRBV5-6
CDR3aa: CASSFGRRDTQYF
CDR3nt: TGTGCCAGCAGCTTCGGACGGCGTGATACGCAGTATTTT

j_gene: TRBJ2-3
d_gene: TRBD2
abundance: -
v_gene: TRBV2
CDR3aa: CASSIGLAPITDTQYF
CDR3nt: TGTGCCAGCAGTATAGGACTAGCGCCTATCACAGATACGCAGTATTTT

j_gene: TRBJ2-7
d_gene: TRBD1
abundance: -
v_gene: TRBV9
CDR3aa: CASSPQTGGLYEQYF
CDR3nt: TGTGCCAGCAGCCCCCAGACAGGGGGATTATACGAGCAGTACTTC

j_gene: TRBJ2-7
d_gene: -
abundance: once
v_gene: TRBV28
CDR3aa: CASSLATSSRDEQYF
CDR3nt: TGTGCCAGCAGTTTGGCCACTAGCTCAAGGGACGAGCAGTACTTC

j_gene: TRBJ1-1
d_gene: -
abundance: few
v_gene: TRBV7-2
CDR3aa: CASSLAARSTEAFF
CDR3nt: TGTGCCAGCAGCTTAGCTGCCCGGTCGACTGAAGCTTTCTTT

j_gene: TRBJ2-5
d_gene: -
abundance: -
v_gene: TRBV6-5
CDR3aa: CASSPEYKQETQYF
CDR3nt: TGTGCCAGCAGCCCAGAGTACAAGCAAGAGACCCAGTACTTC

j_gene: TRBJ1-1
d_gene: -
abundance: -
v_gene: TRBV7-9
CDR3aa: CASRRPETAQNTEAFF
CDR3nt: TGTGCCAGCAGACGCCCGGAGACAGCACAGAACACTGAAGCTTTCTTT

j_gene: TRBJ1-5
d_gene: -
abundance: -
v_gene: TRBV12-3/TRBV12-4
CDR3aa: CASSLWGDQPQHF
CDR3nt: TGTGCCAGCAGTTTGTGGGGAGATCAGCCCCAGCATTTT

j_gene: TRBJ2-7
d_gene: -
abundance: -
v_gene: TRBV18
CDR3aa: CASSAQGTVSYEQYF
CDR3nt: TGTGCCAGCTCAGCACAGGGGACTGTGAGCTACGAGCAGTACTTC

j_gene: TRBJ2-7
d_gene: -
abundance: -
v_gene: TRBV6-2/TRBV6-3
CDR3aa: CASSYEGLRFEQYF
CDR3nt: TGTGCCAGCAGTTATGAGGGGCTCCGATTCGAGCAGTACTTC

j_gene: TRBJ2-7
d_gene: -
abundance: -
v_gene: TRBV27
CDR3aa: CASSLRGREQYF
CDR3nt: TGTGCCAGCAGTTTACGGGGGCGCGAGCAGTACTTC

j_gene: TRBJ1-2
d_gene: -
abundance: -
v_gene: TRBV6-5
CDR3aa: CASSYSISNDNGYTF
CDR3nt: TGTGCCAGCAGTTACTCGATTTCTAACGACAATGGCTACACCTTC

j_gene: TRBJ1-6
d_gene: TRBD1
abundance: -
v_gene: TRBV19
CDR3aa: CASSLPGQGRPLHF
CDR3nt: TGTGCCAGTAGTCTCCCGGGACAGGGTCGGCCCCTCCACTTT

j_gene: TRBJ1-2
d_gene: -
abundance: few
v_gene: TRBV11-1
CDR3aa: CASSPSWQDGYTF
CDR3nt: TGTGCCAGCAGCCCCAGTTGGCAAGACGGCTACACCTTC

j_gene: TRBJ2-5
d_gene: -
abundance: -
v_gene: TRBV5-4
CDR3aa: CASTWQDQETQYF
CDR3nt: TGTGCCAGCACGTGGCAGGACCAAGAGACCCAGTACTTC

j_gene: TRBJ2-7
d_gene: -
abundance: -
v_gene: TRBV29-1
CDR3aa: CRGWDTPYEQYF
CDR3nt: TGCAGGGGATGGGACACCCCATACGAGCAGTACTTC

j_gene: TRBJ1-1
d_gene: -
abundance: -
v_gene: TRBV9
CDR3aa: CASSPRENTEAFF
CDR3nt: TGTGCCAGCAGCCCCAGGGAGAACACTGAAGCTTTCTTT

j_gene: TRBJ2-5
d_gene: TRBD2
abundance: -
v_gene: TRBV24-1
CDR3aa: CATSGRAETQYF
CDR3nt: TGTGCCACGTCAGGGAGGGCGGAGACCCAGTACTTC

j_gene: TRBJ1-1
d_gene: -
abundance: once
v_gene: TRBV3-1/TRBV3-2
CDR3aa: CASRPTAATEAFF
CDR3nt: TGTGCCAGCAGGCCGACAGCCGCCACTGAAGCTTTCTTT

j_gene: TRBJ2-4
d_gene: -
abundance: once
v_gene: TRBV6-2/TRBV6-3
CDR3aa: CASSYSSRGNIQYF
CDR3nt: TGTGCCAGCAGTTACTCGAGTCGGGGTAACATTCAGTACTTC

j_gene: TRBJ1-5
d_gene: -
abundance: -
v_gene: TRBV7-2
CDR3aa: CASSPALRREGGDQPQHF
CDR3nt: TGTGCCAGCAGCCCAGCCCTCCGACGGGAAGGCGGAGATCAGCCCCAGCATTTT

j_gene: TRBJ1-2
d_gene: -
abundance: -
v_gene: TRBV19
CDR3aa: CASSQQIYGYTF
CDR3nt: TGTGCCAGTAGTCAACAGATATATGGCTACACCTTC

j_gene: TRBJ2-3
d_gene: -
abundance: -
v_gene: TRBV28
CDR3aa: CASSLGGGAPASSTDTQYF
CDR3nt: TGTGCCAGCAGTTTAGGAGGGGGCGCGCCCGCATCCAGCACAGATACGCAGTATTTT

j_gene: TRBJ1-1
d_gene: TRBD1
abundance: -
v_gene: TRBV19
CDR3aa: CASRPTGRTEAFF
CDR3nt: TGTGCCAGTAGACCGACAGGGAGGACTGAAGCTTTCTTT

j_gene: TRBJ1-1
d_gene: -
abundance: -
v_gene: TRBV19
CDR3aa: CASSNTVLVVSAFF
CDR3nt: TGTGCCAGTTCCAACACTGTGTTGGTCGTGAGCGCTTTCTTT

j_gene: TRBJ2-5
d_gene: TRBD2
abundance: -
v_gene: TRBV7-9
CDR3aa: CASSPGLAGGFETQYF
CDR3nt: TGTGCCAGCAGCCCGGGACTAGCGGGAGGTTTTGAGACCCAGTACTTC

j_gene: TRBJ1-5
d_gene: TRBD1
abundance: -
v_gene: TRBV28
CDR3aa: CTSSSTGGKGNQPQHF
CDR3nt: TGTACCAGCAGTTCGACAGGGGGCAAGGGCAATCAGCCCCAGCATTTT

j_gene: TRBJ2-4
d_gene: -
abundance: once
v_gene: TRBV4-1
CDR3aa: CASSQEISPGQNIQYF
CDR3nt: TGCGCCAGCAGCCAAGAAATTTCCCCAGGCCAAAACATTCAGTACTTC

j_gene: TRBJ2-6
d_gene: -
abundance: -
v_gene: TRBV7-2
CDR3aa: CASSLRASSGANVLTF
CDR3nt: TGTGCCAGCAGCTTACGGGCGAGCTCTGGGGCCAACGTCCTGACTTTC

j_gene: TRBJ2-7
d_gene: TRBD1
abundance: -
v_gene: TRBV28
CDR3aa: CASSRQGSGYEQYF
CDR3nt: TGTGCCAGCAGTAGACAGGGCTCGGGCTACGAGCAGTACTTC

j_gene: TRBJ2-1
d_gene: -
abundance: once
v_gene: TRBV6-4
CDR3aa: CASSEEPGNEQFF
CDR3nt: TGTGCCAGCAGTGAAGAACCGGGCAATGAGCAGTTCTTC

j_gene: TRBJ2-4
d_gene: TRBD2
abundance: -
v_gene: TRBV27
CDR3aa: CASSFGTSGRGGNIQYF
CDR3nt: TGTGCCAGCAGTTTCGGGACTAGCGGGAGGGGGGGAAACATTCAGTACTTC

j_gene: TRBJ1-3
d_gene: -
abundance: once
v_gene: TRBV7-2
CDR3aa: CASSSSRNTIYF
CDR3nt: TGTGCCAGCTCAAGTTCCCGGAACACCATATATTTT

j_gene: TRBJ2-1
d_gene: TRBD2
abundance: -
v_gene: TRBV4-3
CDR3aa: CASSPWTSGRKSYNEQFF
CDR3nt: TGCGCCAGCAGCCCATGGACTAGCGGGAGGAAATCCTACAATGAGCAGTTCTTC

j_gene: TRBJ1-5
d_gene: -
abundance: -
v_gene: TRBV9
CDR3aa: CASSEGELGPQHF
CDR3nt: TGTGCCAGCAGCGAGGGAGAATTAGGGCCCCAGCATTTT

j_gene: TRBJ1-2
d_gene: TRBD1
abundance: -
v_gene: TRBV5-1
CDR3aa: CASSFGGYRGPSGYTF
CDR3nt: TGCGCCAGCAGCTTTGGAGGCTACAGGGGGCCCAGCGGCTACACCTTC

j_gene: TRBJ1-5
d_gene: TRBD1
abundance: once
v_gene: TRBV30
CDR3aa: CAWSRDRVIQPQHF
CDR3nt: TGTGCCTGGTCCCGGGACAGGGTGATTCAGCCCCAGCATTTT

j_gene: TRBJ2-2
d_gene: -
abundance: few
v_gene: TRBV4-1
CDR3aa: CASSHGWEVGTGELFF
CDR3nt: TGCGCCAGCAGCCATGGGTGGGAAGTGGGCACCGGGGAGCTGTTTTTT

j_gene: TRBJ1-5
d_gene: -
abundance: once
v_gene: TRBV7-6
CDR3aa: CASSSRSGRGNQPQHF
CDR3nt: TGTGCCAGCAGCTCGAGGAGTGGACGGGGCAATCAGCCCCAGCATTTT

j_gene: TRBJ2-7
d_gene: -
abundance: -
v_gene: TRBV4-3
CDR3aa: CASSQQGSLSYEQYF
CDR3nt: TGCGCCAGCAGCCAACAGGGTTCCTTGTCATACGAGCAGTACTTC

j_gene: TRBJ2-3
d_gene: TRBD2
abundance: -
v_gene: TRBV2
CDR3aa: CASSAGTSADTQYF
CDR3nt: TGTGCCAGCAGCGCCGGGACTAGCGCCGATACGCAGTATTTT

j_gene: TRBJ2-7
d_gene: -
abundance: -
v_gene: TRBV7-9
CDR3aa: CASSPSRTRGGSYEQYF
CDR3nt: TGTGCCAGCAGCCCCTCTCGGACCCGGGGAGGCTCCTACGAGCAGTACTTC

j_gene: TRBJ1-2
d_gene: TRBD1
abundance: few
v_gene: TRBV9
CDR3aa: CASSLRGQGNYGYTF
CDR3nt: TGTGCCAGCAGCCTCCGGGGACAGGGTAACTATGGCTACACCTTC

j_gene: TRBJ2-7
d_gene: TRBD1
abundance: once
v_gene: TRBV5-1
CDR3aa: CASSLGTAPYEQYF
CDR3nt: TGCGCCAGCAGCCTAGGGACAGCCCCCTACGAGCAGTACTTC